This T cell receptor beta chain was sequenced for a study of circulating and synovial CD4+ cells in juvenile arthritis. General study results and limits: Shared-clonotype fractions with synovium likely underestimate full repertoire overlap.

In regard to this clone: Its antigen is unknown.

Sequencing was performed with immunoSEQ multiplex PCR; in TCRdb, only in-frame clones are kept and a portion is missing. The data show 30,000 to 40,000 clones, roughly 95% seen once. The CDR3 is 15 amino acids. The V and J ends lost 5 bases and 4 bases, in that order; junction bases with no gene match: 9. Germline V gene sequence: CDR1 MNHEY, CDR2 SMNVEV (reference sequence). The TCR sequence derives from a human donor with juvenile idiopathic arthritis. Sequencing was carried out using CD4+ T cells from blood. This chain joins TRBV27 and TRBJ1-2, with 8 bases fitting TRBD1. CDR3 bases: TGTGCCAGCAGTCCAAAGGTCCAGGGGGCCTATGGCTACACCTTC. It specifies CASSPKVQGAYGYTF.